This is a list of T cell receptor beta chains from one sample in a study of early stage breast cancer tumors. TCRdb's copy holds only in-frame clones and misses some; the assay was immunoSEQ multiplex PCR. The sample contains more than 65,000 clones, 65% to 85% of which appear only once. Sequencing was done on a sample of blood. The source of these receptors is a person in their 40s with breast cancer. Each CDR3 is given with its conserved first and last residue. The D gene is left open where the match is weak. The size field is filled for only some rows; it gives once, few, many or a size class.

>TRBD2|TRBV7-8|NA|TRBJ2-3
TGTGCCAGCAGCTTAGGAGTGTGGCGGGAGCGAAGAACAGATACGCAGTATTTT
CASSLGVWRERRTDTQYF
>TRBD2|TRBV28|once|TRBJ2-4
TGTGCCAGCAGGTTTAGCGGGGCAAGGGTAAACATTCAGTACTTC
CASRFSGARVNIQYF
>TRBD1|TRBV28|NA|TRBJ1-1
TGTGCCAGCAGTCCCCACCGGACAGGGAACACTGAAGCTTTCTTT
CASSPHRTGNTEAFF
>NA|TRBV29-1|few|TRBJ1-2
TGCAGCGTTGAAGAGCGAGGGTACCGTGGCTACACCTTC
CSVEERGYRGYTF
>NA|TRBV5-8|once|TRBJ1-3
TGTGCCAGCAGCTTGAGGGGACAATACTCTGGAAACACCATATATTTT
CASSLRGQYSGNTIYF
>TRBD1|TRBV7-9|NA|TRBJ2-6
TGTGCCAGCAGCTTATTGCCACAGGGGGTAGCTGGGGCCAACGTCCTGACTTTC
CASSLLPQGVAGANVLTF
>TRBD1|TRBV30|NA|TRBJ2-7
TGTGCCTGGAGTGCGGGACAGGGTTTCTACGAGCAGTACTTC
CAWSAGQGFYEQYF
>TRBD2|TRBV10-3|NA|TRBJ2-5
TGTGCCATCAGAAGCGGGGGTCAAGAGACCCAGTACTTC
CAIRSGGQETQYF
>NA|TRBV20-1|NA|TRBJ2-3
TGCAGGTGGGGGAACACAGATACGCAGTATTTT
CRWGNTDTQYF
>NA|TRBV11-2|NA|TRBJ1-3
TGTGCCAGCAGCCGGGGGGGGCTCGGAAACACCATATATTTT
CASSRGGLGNTIYF
>NA|TRBV19|NA|TRBJ2-3
TGTGCCAGTATTGGGCAGGGTCTGGATACGCAGTATTTT
CASIGQGLDTQYF
>TRBD2|TRBV5-8|NA|TRBJ2-1
TGTGCCAGCAGCTTGGGACTAGCGGGAGGAGATGAGCAGTTCTTC
CASSLGLAGGDEQFF
>NA|TRBV28|once|TRBJ2-1
TGTGCCAGCAGTTTAATCCAGATTACATACAATGAGCAGTTCTTC
CASSLIQITYNEQFF
>NA|TRBV27|NA|TRBJ1-2
TGTGCCAGCAGTCCCCCCGGACAGTCTAGCTTGTATGGCTACACCTTC
CASSPPGQSSLYGYTF
>NA|TRBV5-8|few|TRBJ1-5
TGTGCCAGCAGCTTGATGGACCTAGGAAGCAATCAGCCCCAGCATTTT
CASSLMDLGSNQPQHF
>NA|TRBV19|NA|TRBJ2-1
TGTGCCAGTAGTATCATGAATGAGCAGTTCTTC
CASSIMNEQFF
>NA|TRBV29-1|NA|TRBJ2-3
TGCAGCGTTGGGGGCAGGCTCACAGATACGCAGTATTTT
CSVGGRLTDTQYF
>TRBD1|TRBV5-6|once|TRBJ2-3
TGTGCCAGCAGCTTGACAGGGGGCGCGCGGACAGATACGCAGTATTTT
CASSLTGGARTDTQYF